This T cell receptor beta chain emerged from a study of blood T cell repertoires in COVID-19. The table came from immunoSEQ multiplex PCR; TCRdb's copy has only in-frame clones and leaves some out. The sample yields around 70,000 clones, 65% to 85% seen once. Germline V CDR1 and CDR2: GTSNPN, SVGIG (reference sequence). The CDR3 extends over 14 amino acids. Between the trimmed V and J ends, which lost 3 bases and 0 bases, there was a span of 9 bases. Sequenced material: peripheral blood. This sequence was found in an older woman with acute or convalescent COVID-19. The chain joins TRBV30 to TRBJ1-5, with D unresolved. CDR3 nucleotides: TGTGCCTGGAGAGGTCCGGGTAGCAATCAGCCCCAGCATTTT. Translation: CAWRGPGSNQPQHF.